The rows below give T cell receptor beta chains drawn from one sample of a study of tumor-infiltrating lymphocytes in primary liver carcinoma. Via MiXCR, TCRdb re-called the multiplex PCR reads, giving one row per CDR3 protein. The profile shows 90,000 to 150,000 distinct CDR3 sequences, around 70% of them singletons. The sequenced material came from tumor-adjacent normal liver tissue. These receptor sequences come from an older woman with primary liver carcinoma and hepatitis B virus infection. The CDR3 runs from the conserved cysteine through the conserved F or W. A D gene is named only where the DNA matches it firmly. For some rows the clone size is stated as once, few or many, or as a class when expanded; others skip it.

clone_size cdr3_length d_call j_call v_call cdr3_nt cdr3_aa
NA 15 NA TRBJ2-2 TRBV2 TGTACCAGCAGTGCTCCTTTACGAGGCAGGGGGGAGCTGTTTTTT CTSSAPLRGRGELFF
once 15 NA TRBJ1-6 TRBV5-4 TGTGCCAGCAGTTTGGGGAACAGGGTGGCGTCACCCCTCCACTTT CASSLGNRVASPLHF
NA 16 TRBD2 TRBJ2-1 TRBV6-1 TGTGCCATGCGTCGGGGGGTCGCGGCGACCCACAATGAGCAGTTATTC CAMRRGVAATHNEQLF
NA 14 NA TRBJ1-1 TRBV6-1 TGTGTCAGCAGTGAAGTCGTGGGGAACATTGAAGCTTTCTTT CVSSEVVGNIEAFF
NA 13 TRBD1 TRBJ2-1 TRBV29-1 TGCAGCGTTGCAAGGGACAGTGACTATGAGCACTTCTTC CSVARDSDYEHFF
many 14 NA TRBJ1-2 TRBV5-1 TGCGCCAGCAGCTTGGACAGTCCGAACTATGGCTACACCTTC CASSLDSPNYGYTF
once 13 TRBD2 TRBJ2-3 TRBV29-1 TGCAGCGCATTAACACGGGAGGCAGTTATGCTGTATTTT CSALTREAVMLYF
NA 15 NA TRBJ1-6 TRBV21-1 TGTGCCAGCAGCAGAACAGGGGCCGAGGATTCACCCCTCCACTTT CASSRTGAEDSPLHF
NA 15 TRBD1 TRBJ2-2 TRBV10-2 TGCGCCAGCAGTGAAGGGACAGTGTACTCGGAGGAGCTGTTTTTT CASSEGTVYSEELFF
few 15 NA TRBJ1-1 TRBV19 TGTGCCAGTAGTAGGTCATTTGGGGTGAACACTGAAGCTTTCTTT CASSRSFGVNTEAFF
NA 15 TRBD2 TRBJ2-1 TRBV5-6 TGTGCCTGCAGCTTGCGAGCGGGGCCCGAGAATGAGCAATTCTTC CACSLRAGPENEQFF
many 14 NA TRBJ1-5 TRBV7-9 TGTGCCAGCAGCTTAGCGGGGCGAAATCAGCCCCAGCATTTT CASSLAGRNQPQHF
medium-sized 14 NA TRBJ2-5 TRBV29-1 TGCAGCGTTGGGGGTGGGGGGGCCCCAGAGACCCAGTACTTC CSVGGGGAPETQYF
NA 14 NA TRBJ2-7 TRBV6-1 TGTACCGGCAATGAACTCACCCGCAACTACGAGCAGTACTTC CTGNELTRNYEQYF
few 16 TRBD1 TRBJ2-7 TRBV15 TGTGCCACCAGCAGCCGTTACAACAGGGGGCTGAGAGAGCAGTACTTC CATSSRYNRGLREQYF
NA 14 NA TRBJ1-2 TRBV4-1 TGCGTCAGCAGCCAAGCGAACAGCCTACATGGCTACACCTTC CVSSQANSLHGYTF
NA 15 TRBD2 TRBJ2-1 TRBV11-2 TGCGCCAGCAGCTTACACCCTAGCGGCTGCAATGAGCAGTTCTTC CASSLHPSGCNEQFF
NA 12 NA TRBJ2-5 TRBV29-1 TGCACCCTTTTCCGGGACCATCGGACCCAGTACTTC CTLFRDHRTQYF
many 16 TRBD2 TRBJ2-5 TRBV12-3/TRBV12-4 TGTGCCAGCAGTTCCCCCCTAGCGGGAAACCAAGAGACCCAGTACTTC CASSSPLAGNQETQYF
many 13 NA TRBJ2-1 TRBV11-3 TGTGCCAACAGCCCTCCCGTCTCCAATGAGCAGTTCTTC CANSPPVSNEQFF
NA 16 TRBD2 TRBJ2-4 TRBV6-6 TGTGCCAACAGTTACGGGGGACTAGCGGTTCAAAACATTAAGTACTTC CANSYGGLAVQNIKYF
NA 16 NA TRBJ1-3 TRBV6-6 TGTGCCAGCAGTTACGGCCCACGGGGATCTGGAAACACCACATATTTT CASSYGPRGSGNTTYF
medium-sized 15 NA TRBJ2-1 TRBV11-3 TGTGCCAGCAGCCCCCGATGGGGACCGTACAATGAGCAGTTCTTC CASSPRWGPYNEQFF
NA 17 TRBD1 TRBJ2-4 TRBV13 TGTGCCTGCAGCCTCAGACAGGGGGTGGAGGCTAAAAACATTCAGTACTTC CACSLRQGVEAKNIQYF
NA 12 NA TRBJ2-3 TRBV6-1 TGTGCTATCATGGGAGGCGCAGATACGCAGTATTTT CAIMGGADTQYF
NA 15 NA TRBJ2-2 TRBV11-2 TGTGCCTGCAGCTTAGATGTTTGGGCGGCTGGGGAGCTGTCTTTT CACSLDVWAAGELSF
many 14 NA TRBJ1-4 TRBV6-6 TGTGCCAGCAGTAACAGGGCCTATAATGAAAAACTGTTTTTT CASSNRAYNEKLFF
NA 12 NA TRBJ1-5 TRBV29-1 TGCAGTGTTGAAGATCGAGGGAGAACCCATCATTTT CSVEDRGRTHHF
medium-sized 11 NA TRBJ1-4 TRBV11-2 TGTGCCAGCAGCTTAGGGGGGAAACTGTTTTTT CASSLGGKLFF
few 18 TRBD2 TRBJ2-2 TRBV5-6 TGTGCCAGCAGCTTGAGGCGGGAGACTGGATTTAACACCGGGGAGCTGCTTTTT CASSLRRETGFNTGELLF
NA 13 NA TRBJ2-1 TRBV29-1 TGTAGCGTTGTGAGCGAACTCTACAATGAGGAGTTCTTC CSVVSELYNEEFF
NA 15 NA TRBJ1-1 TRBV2 TGTGCCAGCAGTGAAGGCCCGGGAATGAGCACTGAAGCTTTCTTT CASSEGPGMSTEAFF
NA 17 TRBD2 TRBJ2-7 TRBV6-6 TGTGCCAGCATTGCTAGCGGGCAAACTTGGGGACATTACGAGCTGTACTTC CASIASGQTWGHYELYF
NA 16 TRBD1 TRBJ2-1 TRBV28 TGTGCCAGGAGTTTTAACTGGGACAGATCCTACAATGAGCAGTTCTTC CARSFNWDRSYNEQFF
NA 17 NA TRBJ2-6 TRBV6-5 TGTGCCAGCAGTTTAGCCGGGACATGGATGGGGGCCAACGTCCTGACTTTC CASSLAGTWMGANVLTF
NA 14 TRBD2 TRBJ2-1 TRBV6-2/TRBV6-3 TGTGCCAGCAGTTCCAGCAGACTAGCCCCTAAGCTGTTCTTC CASSSSRLAPKLFF
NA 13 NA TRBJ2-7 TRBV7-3 TGTGCCAGCATCTTAAATAGGGCTCACGAACAGTACTTC CASILNRAHEQYF
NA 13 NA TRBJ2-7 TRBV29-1 TGCAGAGCTGACAACCCAGGAACAGGGGAGCAGTACTTC CRADNPGTGEQYF
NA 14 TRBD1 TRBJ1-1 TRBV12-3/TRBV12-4 TGTGCCAGCAGTCGACAGGGCCAGTCAATTGAAGCTTTCTTT CASSRQGQSIEAFF
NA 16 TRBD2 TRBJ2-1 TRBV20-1 TGCAGTGCGAGGACTAGCGGGAGGGCCCGGGGAAATGAGCAGTTCTTC CSARTSGRARGNEQFF
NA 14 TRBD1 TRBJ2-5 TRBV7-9 TGTGGCAGCAGCTTAGCAGGGGGCAGGAAGACCCAGTACTTC CGSSLAGGRKTQYF
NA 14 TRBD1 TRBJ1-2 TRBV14 TGTGCCAGCGGCCACGGGACAGGGGGCTATGGCTACACCTTC CASGHGTGGYGYTF
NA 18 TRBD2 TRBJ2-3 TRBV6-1 TGTGTCAGCAGTCAAGGAGGGACTAGCGGGTCGAACACAGATACGCTGTATTTT CVSSQGGTSGSNTDTLYF
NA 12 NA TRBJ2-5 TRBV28 TGTGCCAGCAGTCCCAACACGAAGACCCAGTACTTC CASSPNTKTQYF
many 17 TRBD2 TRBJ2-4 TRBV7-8 TGTGCCAGCAGCTTAGCGAATTATGGGCGGGGGAAAAACATTCAGTACTTC CASSLANYGRGKNIQYF
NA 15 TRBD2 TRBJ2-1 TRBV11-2 TGTGCCAGCAGCTTACAGAGCGGGAGAGTGAGTGAACAGTTCTTC CASSLQSGRVSEQFF
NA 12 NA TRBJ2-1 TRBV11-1 TGCGCCAGCCGACATACCTGTGATGAGCAGTTCTTC CASRHTCDEQFF
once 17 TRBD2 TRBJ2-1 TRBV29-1 TGCAGCGTTGAAGTGCGTGCGGGAGGCCACTCCTACCATGAGCAGTTCTTC CSVEVRAGGHSYHEQFF
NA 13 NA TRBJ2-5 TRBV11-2 TGTGCCAGCAGCTTAGCTAGGGGAGAGATCCAGTACTTC CASSLARGEIQYF
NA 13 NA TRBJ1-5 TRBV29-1 TGCAGCGTTACCAGGGAAACGGGTCAGCCCCAACATTTT CSVTRETGQPQHF
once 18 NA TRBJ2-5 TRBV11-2 TGTGCCAGTAGCCCACCACCCCCAGACTCGAAGCCCCTGGAGACCCATTACTTC CASSPPPPDSKPLETHYF
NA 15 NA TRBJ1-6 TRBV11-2 TGTGCCAGCAGCCAAAACAGGGTTCGGAATTCACCCCTCCACTTT CASSQNRVRNSPLHF
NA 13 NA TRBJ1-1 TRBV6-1 TGCGCCACCTGCCAGGGGTTTCGGAAAGAAGCTTTCTTT CATCQGFRKEAFF